This entry lists 20 T cell receptor beta chains sequenced from one sample in a study of beta chain features in type 1 diabetes. Investigators reverse transcribed all isolated RNA, so they sequenced expressed TCRB transcripts. Libraries were prepared by immunoSEQ multiplex PCR; TCRdb keeps only in-frame clonotypes and omits some of them. This sample yields almost 250,000 clones, of which roughly an eighth are seen a single time; about 0.024% belongs to the top ten. Sequenced input: naive CD4+ T cells from blood. The receptors were gathered from a woman aged 40 to 49 in good health.

The chain combines TRBV9 with TRBJ1-1, with D unresolved. The CDR3 totals 16 residues. Trimming removed 0 bases from V and 0 bases from J, with 12 bases in between. Germline lookup yields CDR1 SGDLS and CDR2 YYNGEE. This CDR3 is CASSVGVPGMNTEAFF. As DNA, the CDR3 is TGTGCCAGCAGCGTAGGAGTGCCGGGGATGAACACTGAAGCTTTCTTT. The full variable domain, its missing parts supplied by reference TRBV9 and TRBJ1-1, is DSGVTQTPKHLITATGQRVTLRCSPRSGDLSVYWYQQSLDQGLQFLIQYYNGEERAKGNILERFSAQQFPDLHSELNLSSLELGDSALYFCASSVGVPGMNTEAFFGQGTRLTVV.

This clone has at least ten counts. The chain links TRBV5-4 to TRBJ1-2; the D is unclear. The CDR3 length is 14 residues. The germline V gene encodes CDR1 SGHNT and CDR2 YYREEE (reference sequence). V lost 3 bases, J lost 7 bases, and 16 bases lay in between. In DNA, the CDR3 is TGTGCCAGCAGCTCACCTCGGAGGGTCGGTGGCTACACCTTC. Protein product: CASSSPRRVGGYTF.

The chain couples TRBV11-2 to TRBJ2-7; TRBD1 agrees at 9 bases. Trimming at V came to 5 bases and at J to 4 bases, leaving 21 bases not matched to a gene. Germline-derived CDR1 and CDR2 are SGHAT and FQNNGV. This CDR3 has 19 amino acids. CDR3 in DNA: TGTGCCAGCAGCCCGATTCGTAGAGAGGAGGGACAGGGTACTTACGAGCAGTACTTC. Encoded protein: CASSPIRREEGQGTYEQYF. Filled out from reference TRBV11-2 and TRBJ2-7, the complete variable domain reads EAGVAQSPRYKIIEKRQSVAFWCNPISGHATLYWYQQILGQGPKLLIQFQNNGVVDDSQLPKDRFSAERLKGVDSTLKIQPAKLEDSAVYLCASSPIRREEGQGTYEQYFGPGTRLTVT.

This rearrangement joins TRBV5-1 to TRBJ1-1; weak D call: TRBD1 (5 bases). The length of the CDR3 is 14 residues. V was cut by 0 bases and J by 6 bases, with 12 bases left in between. CDR1 SGHRS and CDR2 YFSETQ come from the germline V gene. This CDR3 is CASSLVAGRAEAFF. The CDR3 DNA reads as TGCGCCAGCAGCTTGGTGGCAGGGAGGGCTGAAGCTTTCTTT.

The chain couples TRBV7-7 to TRBJ2-5; no clear D gene. This CDR3 has 15 residues. The germline CDR1 and CDR2 sequences are SSHAT and FNYEAQ (reference sequence). V lost 6 bases and J 7 bases, leaving 21 bases between the germline ends. CDR3 in DNA: TGTGCCAGCAGTCTAAGGCAACTTGGAGACTTGACCCAGTACTTC. Amino acids: CASSLRQLGDLTQYF.

The chain employs TRBV19 and TRBJ2-4; 8 nucleotides line up with TRBD1. The CDR3 spans 14 residues. Germline V CDR1 and CDR2: LNHDA, SQIVND (reference sequence). Written as DNA, the CDR3 is TGTGCTCCGGCAGGGGGCACGTCCAAAAACATTCAGTACTTC. It translates to CAPAGGTSKNIQYF.

The chain employs TRBV6-5 and TRBJ1-2; D is perhaps TRBD1 (5 bases). Germline CDR1 is MNHEY and CDR2 is SVGAGI. V was shortened by 6 bases and J by 0 bases, with 14 bases between the two germline ends. The CDR3 extends over 15 amino acids. CDR3 bases: TGTGCCAGCAGCTTTCAAGACAGACCTAACTATGGCTACACCTTC. Translation: CASSFQDRPNYGYTF.

This sequence joins TRBV7-9 and TRBJ1-2, with D hard to call. The CDR3 runs to 14 residues. V shed 5 bases and J shed 7 bases, with 17 bases lying between them. The V gene's germline CDR1 is SEHNR and CDR2 FQNEAQ (reference sequence). The CDR3 DNA reads TGTGCCAGCAGCCCTTTTGCGTCGCCTGTTGGCTACACCTTC. Encoded protein: CASSPFASPVGYTF. The full variable domain, its missing parts supplied by reference TRBV7-9 and TRBJ1-2, is DTGVSQNPRHKITKRGQNVTFRCDPISEHNRLYWYRQTLGQGPEFLTYFQNEAQLEKSRLLSDRFSAERPKGSFSTLEIQRTEQGDSAMYLCASSPFASPVGYTFGSGTRLTVV.

This clone was found a few times. The chain is built from TRBV5-1 and TRBJ2-7; D is ambiguous. The V and J ends lost 0 bases and 4 bases respectively, with 5 bases between them. The CDR3 contains 12 residues. Germline V lookup: CDR1 SGHRS, CDR2 YFSETQ. This CDR3 reads CASSLDVYEQYF. The CDR3 DNA follows: TGCGCCAGCAGCTTGGATGTATACGAGCAGTACTTC.

This clone was picked up a small number of times. The chain uses TRBV5-1 and TRBJ2-2; D is ambiguous. The CDR3 has 15 amino acids. Trimming removed 0 bases from V and 1 base from J, with 7 bases in between. Germline CDR1 reads SGHRS; CDR2 reads YFSETQ. DNA of the CDR3: TGCGCCAGCAGCTTGGGGCACGAGAACACCGGGGAGCTGTTTTTT. Protein: CASSLGHENTGELFF.

This clone was found a few times. V usage is TRBV9 and J usage is TRBJ1-2; TRBD1 agrees at 11 bases. After removal of 5 bases from V and 7 bases from J, the junction contained 4 bases not matched to a gene. Germline V gives CDR1 SGDLS, CDR2 YYNGEE. This CDR3 spans 13 amino acids. In DNA, the CDR3 is TGTGCCAGCAGGGACAGGGGGCGCGTTGGCTACACCTTC. Translating it yields CASRDRGRVGYTF.

This chain uses TRBV5-6 with TRBJ2-5; 10 bases are shared with TRBD2. The V gene end was trimmed by 3 bases and the J gene end by 7 bases; junction bases not matched to a gene: 18. Germline V gives CDR1 SGHDT, CDR2 YYEEEE. CDR3 length: 18 residues. The CDR3 region has the DNA TGTGCCAGCAGCTATAGCCCTGAGGGGTTAGCGGGGGGAGGGACCCAGTACTTC. Amino acids: CASSYSPEGLAGGGTQYF. Looking up the rest from reference TRBV5-6 and TRBJ2-5 gives the full variable domain: DAGVTQSPTHLIKTRGQQVTLRCSPKSGHDTVSWYQQALGQGPQFIFQYYEEEERQRGNFPDRFSGHQFPNYSSELNVNALLLGDSALYLCASSYSPEGLAGGGTQYFGPGTRLLVL.

This chain connects TRBV5-6 to TRBJ2-3, with 11 bases identical to TRBD2. CDR1 SGHDT and CDR2 YYEEEE come from the germline V gene. Trimming removed 1 base from V and 2 bases from J; junction bases left unmatched: 6. The CDR3 totals 17 residues. CDR3: CASSLRRLAGHTDTQYF. DNA for the CDR3: TGTGCCAGCAGCTTGAGGCGACTAGCGGGGCACACAGATACGCAGTATTTT.

This clone was counted between two and nine times. The rearrangement uses TRBV5-1 and TRBJ2-5, with TRBD2 matching 9 bases. The CDR3 is 14 amino acids. CDR1 and CDR2 from the germline V gene are SGHRS and YFSETQ. V was clipped by 7 bases and J by 5 bases; unmatched bases: 9. This CDR3 reads CASEGGGAGETQYF. CDR3 DNA sequence: TGCGCCAGCGAAGGCGGGGGGGCGGGGGAGACCCAGTACTTC.

The chain recombines TRBV5-1 with TRBJ2-1; perhaps TRBD2 as D (5 bases). Germline V gives CDR1 SGHRS, CDR2 YFSETQ. The V gene lost 0 bases and the J gene lost 1 base, with 8 bases spanning the gap. CDR3 length equals 15 residues. DNA for the CDR3: TGCGCCAGCAGCTTGGATGGGGAGTCCTACAATGAGCAGTTCTTC. Translation gives CASSLDGESYNEQFF. The full variable domain, completed using reference TRBV5-1 and TRBJ2-1, is KAGVTQTPRYLIKTRGQQVTLSCSPISGHRSVSWYQQTPGQGLQFLFEYFSETQRNKGNFPGRFSGRQFSNSRSEMNVSTLELGDSALYLCASSLDGESYNEQFFGPGTRLTVL.

This clone was seen only a few times. Other DNA sequences from this sample encode an identical CDR3 as well. The rearrangement uses TRBV5-1 and TRBJ1-5; D remains ambiguous. CDR1 and CDR2 from the germline V gene are SGHRS and YFSETQ. The ends were cut back, 4 bases at V and 2 bases at J, with 10 bases in the middle. CDR3 length: 14 amino acids. CDR3 sequence reads: CASSQTGGNQPQHF. Here the CDR3 DNA reads TGCGCCAGCAGCCAGACCGGGGGCAATCAGCCCCAGCATTTT.

This clone was observed a handful of times. The chain has TRBV7-9 and TRBJ1-1; 7 bases match TRBD1. Germline loops: CDR1 SEHNR, CDR2 FQNEAQ (reference sequence). With V trimmed by 6 bases and J by 8 bases, 15 bases remained unmatched. CDR3 length: 15 amino acids. The CDR3 DNA reads as TGTGCCAGCAGGGGAGTCGGACAGGTCAATGGCGAAGCTTTCTTT. Protein sequence: CASRGVGQVNGEAFF.

The rearrangement uses TRBV5-1 and TRBJ2-3; 8 bases are shared with TRBD1. V was pared by 1 base and J by 6 bases, with 4 bases of the junction left unmatched. This CDR3 has 14 residues. Germline V CDR1 and CDR2: SGHRS, YFSETQ. CDR3 sequence (DNA): TGCGCCAGCAGCTTGCAGGGGGCGAGCGATACGCAGTATTTT. Amino acid sequence: CASSLQGASDTQYF.

This clone was counted only a few times. The chain has TRBV18 and TRBJ2-2; no firm D call. V was cut by 0 bases and J by 4 bases, with 9 bases left in between. Looked up from germline, CDR1 is KGHSH and CDR2 is LQKENI. CDR3 length: 15 amino acids. CDR3 sequence: CASSPPHPSTGELFF. In DNA form, the CDR3 reads TGTGCCAGCTCACCACCCCACCCGAGCACCGGGGAGCTGTTTTTT. Combining the CDR3 with reference TRBV18 and TRBJ2-2 gives the whole variable domain NAGVMQNPRHLVRRRGQEARLRCSPMKGHSHVYWYRQLPEEGLKFMVYLQKENIIDESGMPKERFSAEFPKEGPSILRIQQVVRGDSAAYFCASSPPHPSTGELFFGEGSRLTVL.

The rearrangement uses TRBV19 and TRBJ2-3, with D possibly TRBD2 on 5 matching bases. Germline V gene data show CDR1 as LNHDA and CDR2 as SQIVND (reference sequence). This CDR3 contains 13 residues. V shed 3 bases and J shed 3 bases, with 7 bases lying between them. The DNA for the CDR3 is TGTGCCAGTAGTATCGGGGTTACAGATACGCAGTATTTT. Protein: CASSIGVTDTQYF.